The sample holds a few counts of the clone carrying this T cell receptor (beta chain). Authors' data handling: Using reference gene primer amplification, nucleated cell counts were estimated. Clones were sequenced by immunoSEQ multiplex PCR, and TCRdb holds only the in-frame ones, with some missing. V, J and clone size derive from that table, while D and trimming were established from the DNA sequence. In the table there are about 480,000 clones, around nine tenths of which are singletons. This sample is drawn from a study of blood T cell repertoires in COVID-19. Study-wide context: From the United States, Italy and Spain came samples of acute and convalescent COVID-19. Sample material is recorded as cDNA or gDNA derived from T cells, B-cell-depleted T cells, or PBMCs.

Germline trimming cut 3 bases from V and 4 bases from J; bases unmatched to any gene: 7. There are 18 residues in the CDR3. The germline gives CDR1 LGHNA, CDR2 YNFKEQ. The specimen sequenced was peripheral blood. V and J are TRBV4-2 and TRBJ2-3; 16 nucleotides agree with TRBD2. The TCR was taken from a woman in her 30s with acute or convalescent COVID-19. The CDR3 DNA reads TGTGCCAGCAGCCAGCGGACCGGGACTAGCGGGGGGGCAGATACGCAGTATTTT. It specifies CASSQRTGTSGGADTQYF.